This TCR beta chain was obtained from a study of PD-L1 blockade in urothelial cancer. Clones were read by immunoSEQ multiplex PCR, and TCRdb kept only the in-frame ones, dropping some. The repertoire holds roughly 100,000 clones, with around four fifths as singletons. Time point here: peripheral blood 6 weeks after treatment start. CDR1 is MGHRA and CDR2 is YSYEKL in the germline V gene. J lost 14 bases, V lost 1 base, and 7 bases had no gene match. The CDR3 contains 13 residues. The receptor was isolated from a man aged 65 to 79 with urothelial cancer. The sequenced sample was PBMCs, obtained around atezolizumab (anti-PD-L1) treatment. The rearrangement joins TRBV4-1 to TRBJ2-1; TRBD2 matches at 8 bases. The CDR3 here is CASSQGSGGTKFF. CDR3 bases: TGCGCCAGCAGCCAAGGTTCGGGGGGGACAAAGTTCTTC.